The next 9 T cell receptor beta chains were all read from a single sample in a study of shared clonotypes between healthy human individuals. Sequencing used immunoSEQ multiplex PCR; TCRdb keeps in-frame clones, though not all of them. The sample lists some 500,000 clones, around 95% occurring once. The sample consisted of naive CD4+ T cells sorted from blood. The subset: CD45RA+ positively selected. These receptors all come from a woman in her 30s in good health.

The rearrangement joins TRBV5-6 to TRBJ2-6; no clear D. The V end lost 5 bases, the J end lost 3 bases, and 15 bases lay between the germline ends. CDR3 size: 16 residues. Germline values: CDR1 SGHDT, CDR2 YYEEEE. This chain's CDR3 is CASRPRLVGGANVLTF. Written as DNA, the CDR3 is TGTGCCAGCAGGCCGAGACTTGTAGGTGGGGCCAACGTCCTGACTTTC.

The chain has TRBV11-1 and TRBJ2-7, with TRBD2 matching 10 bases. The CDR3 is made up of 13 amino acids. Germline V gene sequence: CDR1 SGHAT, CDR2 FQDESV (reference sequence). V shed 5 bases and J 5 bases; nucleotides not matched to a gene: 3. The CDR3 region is CASSIGLADEQYF. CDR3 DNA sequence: TGTGCCAGCAGCATCGGACTAGCGGACGAGCAGTACTTC.

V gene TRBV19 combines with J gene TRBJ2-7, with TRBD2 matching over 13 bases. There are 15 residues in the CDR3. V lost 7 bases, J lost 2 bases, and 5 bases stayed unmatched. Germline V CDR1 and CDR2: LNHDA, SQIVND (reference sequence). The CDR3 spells CASNTGTSGTYEQYF. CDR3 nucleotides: TGTGCCAGTAACACCGGGACTAGCGGGACCTACGAGCAGTACTTC. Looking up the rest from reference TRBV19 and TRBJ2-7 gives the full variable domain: DGGITQSPKYLFRKEGQNVTLSCEQNLNHDAMYWYRQDPGQGLRLIYYSQIVNDFQKGDIAEGYSVSREKKESFPLTVTSAQKNPTAFYLCASNTGTSGTYEQYFGPGTRLTVT.

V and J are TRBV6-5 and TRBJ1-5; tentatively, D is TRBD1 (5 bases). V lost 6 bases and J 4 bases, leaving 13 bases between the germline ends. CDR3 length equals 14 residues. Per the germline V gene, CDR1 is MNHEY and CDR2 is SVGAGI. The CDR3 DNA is TGTGCCAGCAGCTCGACAGCCCTTAATCAGCCCCAGCATTTT. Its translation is CASSSTALNQPQHF.

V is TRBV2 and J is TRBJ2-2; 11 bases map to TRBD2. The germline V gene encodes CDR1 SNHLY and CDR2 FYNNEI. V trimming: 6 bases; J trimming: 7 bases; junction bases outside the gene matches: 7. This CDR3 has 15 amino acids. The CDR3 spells CASSLAGGQGGELFF. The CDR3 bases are TGTGCCAGCAGCTTAGCGGGAGGGCAGGGCGGGGAGCTGTTTTTT.

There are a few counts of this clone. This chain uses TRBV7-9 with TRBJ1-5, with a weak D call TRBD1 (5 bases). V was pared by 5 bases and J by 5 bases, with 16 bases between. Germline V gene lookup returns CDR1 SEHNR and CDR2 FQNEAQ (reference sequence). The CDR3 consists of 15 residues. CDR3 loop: CASSPSAQGDQPQHF. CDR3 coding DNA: TGTGCCAGCAGCCCCTCCGCCCAGGGCGATCAGCCCCAGCATTTT.

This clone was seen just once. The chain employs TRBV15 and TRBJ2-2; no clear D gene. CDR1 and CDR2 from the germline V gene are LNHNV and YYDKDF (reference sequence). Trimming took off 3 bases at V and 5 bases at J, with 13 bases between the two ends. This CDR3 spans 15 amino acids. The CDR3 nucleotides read TGTGCCACCAGCAGGGCTTTGAGGAAGACCGGGGAGCTGTTTTTT. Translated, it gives CATSRALRKTGELFF.

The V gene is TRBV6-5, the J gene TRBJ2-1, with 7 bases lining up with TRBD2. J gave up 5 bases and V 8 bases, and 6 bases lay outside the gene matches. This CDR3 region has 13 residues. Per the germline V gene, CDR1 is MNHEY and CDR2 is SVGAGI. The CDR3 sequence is CASGGRANNEQFF. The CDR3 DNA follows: TGTGCCAGCGGAGGGAGGGCCAACAATGAGCAGTTCTTC.

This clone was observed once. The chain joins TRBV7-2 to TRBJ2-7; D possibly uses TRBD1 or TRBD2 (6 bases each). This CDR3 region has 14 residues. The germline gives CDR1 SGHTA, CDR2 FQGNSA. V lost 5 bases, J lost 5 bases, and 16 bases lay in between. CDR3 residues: CASSEQGGVDEQYF. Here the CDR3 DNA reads TGTGCCAGCAGCGAACAGGGAGGAGTTGACGAGCAGTACTTC.